What follows are 10 T cell receptor beta chains derived from one specimen sequenced in a study of graft-versus-host responses after intestinal transplantation (dated by TCRdb to 2020 to 2022). The sample's time point label is to be understood as: cells obtained before transplantation from donor or recipient. No antigens are known for them. Library creation used the immunoSEQ multiplex PCR assay. In TCRdb, the immuneACCESS table is reduced to in-frame sequences with V and J assigned. These tables do not hold every clone; where another copy was compared, an unresolved V gene accounts for under half, and the others remain unexplained. This sample lists under 130,000 clones; over 85% were detected once. The ten largest make up 0.9% to 1.5% of the sample. Sample: unstimulated CD8+ T cells sorted from spleen or lymph node cells, taken before intestinal transplant. Every receptor here comes from a human donor who received an intestinal transplant.

This clone appeared a single time. The chain is built from TRBV5-4 and TRBJ1-2, with D possibly being TRBD1 (5 bases). V was pared by 3 bases and J by 6 bases, with 18 bases between. Per germline, CDR1 SGHNT and CDR2 YYREEE (reference sequence). The CDR3 consists of 15 residues. CDR3 bases: TGTGCCAGCAGCTCGGAGGTGGCAGGGATTGATGGCTACACCTTC. Translating gives CASSSEVAGIDGYTF. The entire variable domain, with the rest obtained from reference TRBV5-4 and TRBJ1-2, is as follows: ETGVTQSPTHLIKTRGQQVTLRCSSQSGHNTVSWYQQALGQGPQFIFQYYREEENGRGNFPPRFSGLQFPNYSSELNVNALELDDSALYLCASSSEVAGIDGYTFGSGTRLTVV.

The chain employs TRBV2 and TRBJ2-1, with TRBD2 matching 14 bases. From germline, CDR1 is SNHLY and CDR2 FYNNEI. The CDR3 has 18 amino acids. After removal of 3 bases from V and 6 bases from J, the junction contained 10 bases not matched to a gene. CDR3 coding DNA: TGTGCCAGCAGTGATCCTAGACTAGCGGGGGGGTTTTTCAATGAGCAGTTCTTC. Its protein is CASSDPRLAGGFFNEQFF.

The chain employs TRBV27 and TRBJ2-2; D unresolved. Trimming stripped 4 bases from V and 6 bases from J, with 12 bases between. In germline, CDR1 is MNHEY, CDR2 SMNVEV (reference sequence). This CDR3 is built from 14 residues. CDR3 nucleotide sequence: TGTGCCAGCAGTTCCTCTTCAGTCCCCGGGGAGCTGTTTTTT. Translation: CASSSSSVPGELFF.

The V and J genes are TRBV9 and TRBJ1-1, with D possibly matching TRBD1 (5 bases). Germline-derived CDR1 and CDR2 are SGDLS and YYNGEE. Trimming stripped 7 bases from V and 6 bases from J, with 13 bases between. CDR3 length equals 12 residues. DNA for the CDR3: TGTGCCAGCGGCGAACCCAGGGCTGAAGCTTTCTTT. Its translation: CASGEPRAEAFF. The complete variable domain, with remaining parts taken from reference TRBV9 and TRBJ1-1, reads DSGVTQTPKHLITATGQRVTLRCSPRSGDLSVYWYQQSLDQGLQFLIQYYNGEERAKGNILERFSAQQFPDLHSELNLSSLELGDSALYFCASGEPRAEAFFGQGTRLTVV.

The gene calls are TRBV19 and TRBJ2-7; 7 bases map to TRBD1. V trimming: 6 bases; J trimming: 4 bases; junction bases outside the gene matches: 0. Looked up from germline, CDR1 is LNHDA and CDR2 is SQIVND (reference sequence). This CDR3 is 11 amino acids long. The CDR3 DNA is TGTGCCAGTAGGACAGGGTACGAGCAGTACTTC. Encoded protein: CASRTGYEQYF.

The chain combines TRBV11-2 with TRBJ2-7; D remains unclear. Germline V gene sequence: CDR1 SGHAT, CDR2 FQNNGV. CDR3 length: 16 amino acids. V lost 7 bases, J lost 0 bases, and 19 bases lay in between. In DNA, the CDR3 is TGTGCCAGCACTCCGATCCTGGCAGCCCGCTCCTACGAGCAGTACTTC. Translating gives CASTPILAARSYEQYF.

The chain links TRBV5-4 to TRBJ2-4, with D perhaps matching TRBD1 or TRBD2 (5 bases each). Germline CDR1 SGHNT, CDR2 YYREEE (reference sequence). This CDR3 has 12 amino acids. V gave up 5 bases and J gave up 7 bases, with 10 bases separating them. The CDR3 sequence is CASSGGENIQYF. The CDR3 DNA is TGTGCCAGCAGTGGGGGAGAGAACATTCAGTACTTC.

The chain recombines TRBV4-1 with TRBJ1-3, with D possibly being TRBD1 (6 bases). V lost 0 bases and J lost 2, with 8 bases in between. The CDR3 loop spans 15 amino acids. Looked up from germline, CDR1 is MGHRA and CDR2 is YSYEKL. In DNA form, the CDR3 reads TGCGCCAGCAGCCAAGACAGGGGAGCTGGAAACACCATATATTTT. Translation gives CASSQDRGAGNTIYF.

The V gene is TRBV19, the J gene TRBJ2-7, with 8 positions matching TRBD1. The CDR3 sequence is 13 residues long. V shed 4 bases, J shed 6 bases, and the junction held 5 bases outside the gene matches. The V gene's germline CDR1 is LNHDA and CDR2 SQIVND (reference sequence). CDR3: CASSKTTGVEQYF. CDR3 bases: TGTGCCAGTAGTAAAACGACAGGGGTCGAGCAGTACTTC.

The J gene is TRBJ1-2, the V gene TRBV9; 9 bases are shared with TRBD1. The junction had 8 bases not matched to a gene; V was cut back by 3 bases and J by 8 bases. The CDR3 sequence is 14 residues long. Per germline, CDR1 SGDLS and CDR2 YYNGEE. The CDR3: CASSATGTGRGYTF. CDR3 nucleotide sequence: TGTGCCAGCAGCGCGACCGGGACAGGGAGGGGCTACACCTTC.